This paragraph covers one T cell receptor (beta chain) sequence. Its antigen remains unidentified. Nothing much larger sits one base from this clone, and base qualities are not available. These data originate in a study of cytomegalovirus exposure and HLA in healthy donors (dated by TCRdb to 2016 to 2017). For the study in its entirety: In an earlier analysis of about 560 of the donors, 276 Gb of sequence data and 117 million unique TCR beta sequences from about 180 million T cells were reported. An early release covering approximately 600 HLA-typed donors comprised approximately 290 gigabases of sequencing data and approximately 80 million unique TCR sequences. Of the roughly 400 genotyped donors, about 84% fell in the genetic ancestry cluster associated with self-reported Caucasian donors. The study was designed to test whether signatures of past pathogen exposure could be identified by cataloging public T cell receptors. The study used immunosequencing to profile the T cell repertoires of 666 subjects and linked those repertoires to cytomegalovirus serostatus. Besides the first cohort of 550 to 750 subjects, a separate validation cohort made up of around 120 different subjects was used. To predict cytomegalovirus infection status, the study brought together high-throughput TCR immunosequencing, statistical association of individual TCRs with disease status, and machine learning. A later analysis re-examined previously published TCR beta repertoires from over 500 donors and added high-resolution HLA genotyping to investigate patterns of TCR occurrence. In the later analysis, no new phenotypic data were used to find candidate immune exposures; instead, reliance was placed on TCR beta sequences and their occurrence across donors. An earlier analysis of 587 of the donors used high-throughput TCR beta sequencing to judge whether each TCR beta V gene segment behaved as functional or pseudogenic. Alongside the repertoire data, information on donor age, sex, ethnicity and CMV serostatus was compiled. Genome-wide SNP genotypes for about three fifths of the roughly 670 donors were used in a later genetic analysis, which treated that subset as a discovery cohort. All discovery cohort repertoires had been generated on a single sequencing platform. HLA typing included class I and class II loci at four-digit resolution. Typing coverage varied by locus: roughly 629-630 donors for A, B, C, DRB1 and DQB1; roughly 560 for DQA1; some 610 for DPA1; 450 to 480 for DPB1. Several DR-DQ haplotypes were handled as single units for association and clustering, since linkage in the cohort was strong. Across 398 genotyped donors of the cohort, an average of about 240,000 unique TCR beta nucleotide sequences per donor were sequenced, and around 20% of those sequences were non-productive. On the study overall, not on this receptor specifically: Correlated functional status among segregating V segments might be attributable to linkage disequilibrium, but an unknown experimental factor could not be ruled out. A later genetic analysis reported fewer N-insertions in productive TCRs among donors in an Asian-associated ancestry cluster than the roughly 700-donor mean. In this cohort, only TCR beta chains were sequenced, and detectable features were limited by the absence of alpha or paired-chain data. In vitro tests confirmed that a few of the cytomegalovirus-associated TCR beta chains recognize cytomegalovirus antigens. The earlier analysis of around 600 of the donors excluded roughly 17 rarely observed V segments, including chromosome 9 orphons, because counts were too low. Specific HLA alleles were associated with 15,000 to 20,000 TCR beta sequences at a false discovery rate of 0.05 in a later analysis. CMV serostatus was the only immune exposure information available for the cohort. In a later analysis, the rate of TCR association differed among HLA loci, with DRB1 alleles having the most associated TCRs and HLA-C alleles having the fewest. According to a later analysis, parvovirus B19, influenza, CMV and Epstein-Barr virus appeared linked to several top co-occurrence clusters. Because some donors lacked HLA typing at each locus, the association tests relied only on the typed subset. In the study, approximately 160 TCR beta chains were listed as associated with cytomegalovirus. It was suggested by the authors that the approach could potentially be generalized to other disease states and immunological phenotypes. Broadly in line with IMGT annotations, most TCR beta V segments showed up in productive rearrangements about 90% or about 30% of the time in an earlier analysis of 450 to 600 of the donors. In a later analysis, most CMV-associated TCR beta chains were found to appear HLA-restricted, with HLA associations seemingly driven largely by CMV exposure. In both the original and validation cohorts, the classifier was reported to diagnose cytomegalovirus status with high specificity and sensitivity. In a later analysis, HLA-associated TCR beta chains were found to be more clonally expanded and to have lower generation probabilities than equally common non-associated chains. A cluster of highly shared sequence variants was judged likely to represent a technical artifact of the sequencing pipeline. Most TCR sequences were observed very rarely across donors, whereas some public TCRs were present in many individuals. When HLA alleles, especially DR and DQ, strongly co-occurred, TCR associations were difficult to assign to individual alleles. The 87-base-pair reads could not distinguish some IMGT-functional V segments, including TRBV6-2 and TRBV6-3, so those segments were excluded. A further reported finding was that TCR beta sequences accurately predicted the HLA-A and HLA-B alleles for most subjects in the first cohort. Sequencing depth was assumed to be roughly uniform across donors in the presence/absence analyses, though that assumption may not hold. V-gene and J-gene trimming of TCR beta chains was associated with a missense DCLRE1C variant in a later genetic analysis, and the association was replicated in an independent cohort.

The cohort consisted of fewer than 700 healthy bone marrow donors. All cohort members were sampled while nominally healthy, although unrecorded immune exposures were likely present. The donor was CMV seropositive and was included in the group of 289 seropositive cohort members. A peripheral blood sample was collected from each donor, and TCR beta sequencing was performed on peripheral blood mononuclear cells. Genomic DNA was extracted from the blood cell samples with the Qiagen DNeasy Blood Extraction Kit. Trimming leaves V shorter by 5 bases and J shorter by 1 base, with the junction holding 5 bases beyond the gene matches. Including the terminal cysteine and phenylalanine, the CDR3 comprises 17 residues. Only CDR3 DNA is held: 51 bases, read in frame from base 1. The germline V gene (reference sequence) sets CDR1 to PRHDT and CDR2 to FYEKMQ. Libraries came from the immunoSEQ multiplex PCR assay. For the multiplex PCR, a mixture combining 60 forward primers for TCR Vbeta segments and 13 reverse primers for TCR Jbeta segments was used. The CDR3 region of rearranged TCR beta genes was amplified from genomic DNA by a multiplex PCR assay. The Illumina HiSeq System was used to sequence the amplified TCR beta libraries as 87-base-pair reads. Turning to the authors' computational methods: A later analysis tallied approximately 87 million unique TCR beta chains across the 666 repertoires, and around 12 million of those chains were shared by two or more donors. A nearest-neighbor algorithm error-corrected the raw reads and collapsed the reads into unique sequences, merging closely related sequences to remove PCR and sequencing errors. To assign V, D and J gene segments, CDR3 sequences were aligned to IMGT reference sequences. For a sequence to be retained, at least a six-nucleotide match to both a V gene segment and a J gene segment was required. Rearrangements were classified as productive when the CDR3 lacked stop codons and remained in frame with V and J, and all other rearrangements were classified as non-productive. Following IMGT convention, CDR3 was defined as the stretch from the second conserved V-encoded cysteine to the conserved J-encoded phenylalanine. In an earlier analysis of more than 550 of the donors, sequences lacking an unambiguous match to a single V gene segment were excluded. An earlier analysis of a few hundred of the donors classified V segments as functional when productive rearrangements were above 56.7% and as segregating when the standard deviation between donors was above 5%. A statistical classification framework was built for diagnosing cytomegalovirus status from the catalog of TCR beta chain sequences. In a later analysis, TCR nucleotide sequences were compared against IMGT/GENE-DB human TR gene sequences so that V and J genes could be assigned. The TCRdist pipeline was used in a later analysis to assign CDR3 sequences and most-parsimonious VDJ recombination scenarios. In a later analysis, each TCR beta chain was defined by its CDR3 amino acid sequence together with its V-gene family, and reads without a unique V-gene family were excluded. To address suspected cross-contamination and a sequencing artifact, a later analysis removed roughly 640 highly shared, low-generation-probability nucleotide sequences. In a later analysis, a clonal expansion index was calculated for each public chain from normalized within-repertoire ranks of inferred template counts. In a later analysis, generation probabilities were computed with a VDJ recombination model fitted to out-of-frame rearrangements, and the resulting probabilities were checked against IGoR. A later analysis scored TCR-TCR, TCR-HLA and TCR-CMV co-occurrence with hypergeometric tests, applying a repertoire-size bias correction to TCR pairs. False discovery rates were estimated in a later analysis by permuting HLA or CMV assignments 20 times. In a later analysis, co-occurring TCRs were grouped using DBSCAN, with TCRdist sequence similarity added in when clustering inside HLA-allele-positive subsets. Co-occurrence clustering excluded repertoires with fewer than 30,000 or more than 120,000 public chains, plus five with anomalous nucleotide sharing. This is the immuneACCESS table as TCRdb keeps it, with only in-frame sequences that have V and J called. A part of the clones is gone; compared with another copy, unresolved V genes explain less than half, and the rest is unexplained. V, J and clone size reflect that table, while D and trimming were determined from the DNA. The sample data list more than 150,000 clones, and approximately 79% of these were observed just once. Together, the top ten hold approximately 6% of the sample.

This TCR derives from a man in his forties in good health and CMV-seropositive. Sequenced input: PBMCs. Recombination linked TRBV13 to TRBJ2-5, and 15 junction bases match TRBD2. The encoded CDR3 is CASSPGLAGGLQETQYF. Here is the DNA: TGTGCCAGCAGCCCGGGACTAGCGGGGGGACTCCAAGAGACCCAGTACTTC.